A single sample gave rise to the 16 T cell receptor beta chains below, sequenced in a study of cytomegalovirus exposure and HLA in healthy donors. Data came from immunoSEQ multiplex PCR; TCRdb stores just in-frame clones and leaves some out. Of 120,000 to 150,000 clones listed, approximately 90% are singletons. Sequenced input: PBMCs. Receptors originate from a man aged 18 to 29 in good health and CMV-seronegative.

CDR3 in DNA: TGTGCCAGTAGTATAGGACAGGTCCCCTATGGCTACACCTTC. It yields the protein CASSIGQVPYGYTF. The rearrangement uses TRBV19 and TRBJ1-2; D is possibly TRBD1 (6 bases). The CDR3 is 14 residues long. The V gene lost 1 base and the J gene lost 4 bases, with 10 bases spanning the gap. The germline CDR1 and CDR2 sequences are LNHDA and SQIVND (reference sequence).

The chain joins TRBV6-5 to TRBJ1-4; TRBD1 agrees at 9 bases. Germline V gives CDR1 MNHEY, CDR2 SVGAGI. Trimming at V came to 6 bases and at J to 7 bases, leaving 9 bases not matched to a gene. The CDR3 loop spans 15 amino acids. The CDR3 DNA sequence: TGTGCCAGCAGACTACAGGGGGCGCGTAGTGAAAAACTGTTTTTT. This sequence encodes CASRLQGARSEKLFF.

This clone has a handful of counts. The genes are TRBV7-2 and TRBJ2-7, with TRBD2 matching 11 bases. V shed 5 bases and J 9 bases; nucleotides not matched to a gene: 12. The V gene's germline CDR1 is SGHTA and CDR2 FQGNSA. CDR3 length: 15 amino acids. The CDR3 is CASSTQGSGGVGQYF. The CDR3, as DNA: TGTGCCAGCAGCACCCAGGGTAGCGGGGGGGTGGGGCAGTACTTC.

The genes are TRBV5-1 and TRBJ1-2, with D unclear. This CDR3 is built from 15 residues. V dropped 3 bases and J dropped 3 bases, with 15 bases sitting between them. CDR1 is SGHRS, CDR2 YFSETQ, per germline. CDR3 in DNA: TGCGCCAGCAGCTCGTTGCCGGTGAGGGACTATGGCTACACCTTC. It yields the protein CASSSLPVRDYGYTF.

The V call is TRBV7-2, the J call TRBJ2-1, with D perhaps TRBD1 (6 bases). Germline V gives CDR1 SGHTA, CDR2 FQGNSA. The CDR3 is 14 residues long. Trimming pared 5 bases from V and 8 bases from J, leaving 16 bases between. The DNA of the CDR3 is TGTGCCAGCAGCGTACAGGGTACCGTAGATGAGCAGTTCTTC. Residues: CASSVQGTVDEQFF.

The chain combines TRBV18 with TRBJ1-2, with D possibly being TRBD1 (6 bases). Trimming stripped 6 bases from V and 2 bases from J, with 10 bases between. There are 13 residues in the CDR3. The germline V gene has CDR1 KGHSH and CDR2 LQKENI. CDR3 nucleotide sequence: TGTGCCAGCTCCCCAGGACAGAACTATGGCTACACCTTC. The encoded protein is CASSPGQNYGYTF. The whole variable domain, filled in from reference TRBV18 and TRBJ1-2, reads NAGVMQNPRHLVRRRGQEARLRCSPMKGHSHVYWYRQLPEEGLKFMVYLQKENIIDESGMPKERFSAEFPKEGPSILRIQQVVRGDSAAYFCASSPGQNYGYTFGSGTRLTVV.

The chain links TRBV2 to TRBJ1-4; D might be TRBD1 (6 bases). V was clipped by 7 bases and J by 1 base, with 13 bases between them. The CDR3 sequence is 15 residues long. Germline CDR1 and CDR2: SNHLY and FYNNEI. The CDR3 reads CASISQGGTNEKLFF. Written as DNA, the CDR3 is TGTGCCAGCATCTCTCAAGGGGGAACTAATGAAAAACTGTTTTTT.

The rearrangement links TRBV10-3 to TRBJ1-1; D is perhaps TRBD1 (5 bases). Trimming removed 8 bases at V and 6 bases at J, with 16 bases between. CDR3 length: 13 residues. The germline gives CDR1 ENHRY, CDR2 SYGVKD. Here the CDR3 reads CAIRRDLEAEAFF. CDR3 nucleotide sequence: TGTGCCATCCGCCGGGACTTAGAGGCTGAAGCTTTCTTT.

This chain uses TRBV7-9 with TRBJ1-2; possibly TRBD1 for D (6 bases). Germline V gene sequence: CDR1 SEHNR, CDR2 FQNEAQ (reference sequence). Deletions cut 0 bases from V and 1 base from J, with 12 bases between. This CDR3 is 16 amino acids long. The CDR3 DNA is TGTGCCAGCAGCTTAGCGAGGGACAACCTTAACTATGGCTACACCTTC. Its translation: CASSLARDNLNYGYTF.

The V gene is TRBV9, the J gene TRBJ2-5, with D possibly being TRBD2 (6 bases). The germline CDR1 and CDR2 sequences are SGDLS and YYNGEE. The CDR3 contains 16 residues. Trimming took 0 bases from V and 7 from J, leaving 19 bases between them. This chain's CDR3 is CASSVGPGSPDGTQYF. The CDR3 nucleotides are TGTGCCAGCAGCGTAGGACCCGGGAGTCCAGATGGGACCCAGTACTTC.

With respect to this clone: The sample carries other DNA sequences with the same CDR3. CDR3 nucleotide sequence: TGCGCCAGCAGCTTGACAGGCAATCAGCCCCAGCATTTT. This sequence encodes CASSLTGNQPQHF. This sequence joins TRBV5-1 and TRBJ1-5; no clear D. CDR1 is SGHRS, CDR2 YFSETQ, per germline. With 1 base removed from V and 2 bases from J, the gap between germline ends came to 4 bases. This CDR3 region has 13 residues.

This chain uses TRBV9 with TRBJ2-2; TRBD1 agrees at 10 bases. The CDR3 is 16 residues long. After removal of 5 bases from V and 3 bases from J, the junction contained 7 bases not matched to a gene. Germline loops: CDR1 SGDLS, CDR2 YYNGEE. The CDR3 spells CASSRRQGADTGELFF. The CDR3, as DNA: TGTGCCAGCAGTAGAAGACAGGGGGCCGACACCGGGGAGCTGTTTTTT.

The CDR3 spells CASSDNNYNEQFF. The CDR3 bases are TGTGCCAGCAGCGATAACAACTACAATGAGCAGTTCTTC. V and J are TRBV6-6 and TRBJ2-1; D is unresolved. The ends were cut back, 6 bases at V and 3 bases at J, with 9 bases in the middle. The CDR3 loop spans 13 amino acids. CDR1 is MNHNY and CDR2 is SVGAGI in the germline V gene (reference sequence).

The chain couples TRBV9 to TRBJ2-3, with D unresolved. V lost 3 bases, J lost 0 bases, and 14 bases lay in between. Germline CDR1 is SGDLS and CDR2 is YYNGEE. The CDR3 spans 16 residues. CDR3 DNA sequence: TGTGCCAGCAGCGGGCGACTCCGCGCTAGCACAGATACGCAGTATTTT. It encodes CASSGRLRASTDTQYF.

V is TRBV18 and J is TRBJ1-6; possible D gene TRBD1, 6 bases. The V gene lost 3 bases and the J gene lost 7 bases, with 16 bases spanning the gap. This CDR3 is built from 16 residues. CDR1 and CDR2 from the germline V gene are KGHSH and LQKENI. The CDR3 DNA sequence: TGTGCCAGCTCACCTCAATCACAGGGTGCCAATTCACCCCTCCACTTT. This encodes CASSPQSQGANSPLHF.

The chain uses TRBV2 and TRBJ2-2, with 7 bases identical to TRBD2. This CDR3 is 15 amino acids long. V was pared by 8 bases and J by 6 bases, with 12 bases of the junction left unmatched. Germline values: CDR1 SNHLY, CDR2 FYNNEI. This chain's CDR3 is CASAWAGDRPGELFF. In nucleotides, the CDR3 is TGTGCCAGCGCATGGGCGGGAGATCGGCCCGGGGAGCTGTTTTTT.